Given below is one T cell receptor (beta chain) in context. The data were obtained in a study of T cells expressing NK-cell markers. Overall study context: Sorted CD3+CD56-NKG2C+, CD3+CD56+NKG2C+ and CD3+CD56+NKG2C- T cells supplied the TCR beta repertoires.

Synthesis of TCR beta cDNA relied on 5'RACE template switching carrying UMIs. Reanalyzing the 5' RACE reads, TCRdb keeps one entry per CDR3 protein, without DNA. This sample's clone table lists a few hundred thousand distinct CDR3 sequences. The germline V gene has CDR1 GTSNPN and CDR2 SVGIG (reference sequence). The CDR3 has 15 residues. Sequencing input: blood T cells: a sorted CD56 or NKG2C T cell subset, CD4+ or CD8+ T cells, or bulk PBMC T cells (not recorded which). The origin of this receptor is a man younger than 35 in good health. The rearrangement uses TRBV30 and TRBJ2-1; as DNA is missing, the TRBD1 call by TCRdb cannot be tested. CDR3 protein: CAWSHSKRPGNEQFF.